A single T cell receptor (beta chain) is shown here with its context. The data belong to a study of blood T cells in healthy people across ages. Primed by a sample-barcoded 5' primer and a J-beta primer mix, a second PCR proceeded for 7 to 11 cycles. From the 5' RACE reads, TCRdb called clonotypes with MiXCR, one entry per CDR3 protein. The table records about 1,500,000 distinct CDR3 sequences, 35% to 45% of them present only once. The CDR3 totals 17 residues. The ends were cut back, 3 bases at V and 7 bases at J, with 19 bases in the middle. The germline V gene has CDR1 LGHNA and CDR2 YNFKEQ. This clonotype originated in a young woman in good health. The source material was blood. V gene TRBV4-2 combines with J gene TRBJ1-6; possibly TRBD1 for D (6 bases). The CDR3 DNA follows: TGTGCCAGCAGCCACAGCCCAGAGGGGGGGAGGAATTCACCCCTCCACTTT. It is translated as CASSHSPEGGRNSPLHF.